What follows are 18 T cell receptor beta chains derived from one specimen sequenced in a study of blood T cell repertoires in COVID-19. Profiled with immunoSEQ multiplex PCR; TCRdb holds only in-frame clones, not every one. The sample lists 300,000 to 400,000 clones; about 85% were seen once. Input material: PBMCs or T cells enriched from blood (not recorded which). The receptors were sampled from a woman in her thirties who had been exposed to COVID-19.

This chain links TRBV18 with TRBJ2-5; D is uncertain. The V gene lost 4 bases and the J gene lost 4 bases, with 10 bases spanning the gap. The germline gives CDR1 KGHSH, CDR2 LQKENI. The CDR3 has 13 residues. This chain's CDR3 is CASSQTQRETQYF. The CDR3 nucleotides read TGTGCCAGCTCACAGACACAAAGAGAGACCCAGTACTTC.

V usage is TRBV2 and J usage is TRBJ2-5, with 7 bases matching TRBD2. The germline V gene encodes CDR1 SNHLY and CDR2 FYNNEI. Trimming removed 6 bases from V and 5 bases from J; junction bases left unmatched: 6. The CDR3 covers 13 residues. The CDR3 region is CASSKTSFETQYF. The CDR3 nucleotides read TGTGCCAGCAGCAAGACTAGCTTCGAGACCCAGTACTTC.

The CDR3 is CASSQGPGAPNQPQHF. As DNA, the CDR3 is TGTGCCAGCAGCCAAGGTCCAGGGGCTCCCAATCAGCCCCAGCATTTT. The chain has TRBV4-2 and TRBJ1-5; tentative D call: TRBD1 (6 bases). This CDR3 is built from 16 residues. The V gene lost 1 base and the J gene lost 3 bases, with 13 bases spanning the gap. Per the germline V gene, CDR1 is LGHNA and CDR2 is YNFKEQ.

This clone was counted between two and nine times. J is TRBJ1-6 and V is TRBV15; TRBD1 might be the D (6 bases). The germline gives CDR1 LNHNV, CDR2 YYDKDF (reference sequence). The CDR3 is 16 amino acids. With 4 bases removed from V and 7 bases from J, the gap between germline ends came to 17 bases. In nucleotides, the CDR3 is TGTGCCACCAGCATTGACCCACAGGGCGGGAATTCACCCCTCCACTTT. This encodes CATSIDPQGGNSPLHF.

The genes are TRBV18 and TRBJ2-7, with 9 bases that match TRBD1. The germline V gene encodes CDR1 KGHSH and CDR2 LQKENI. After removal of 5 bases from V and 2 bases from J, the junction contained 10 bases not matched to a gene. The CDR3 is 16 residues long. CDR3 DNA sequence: TGTGCCAGCTCAGAAAGACCGGGACAGGGAACCTACGAGCAGTACTTC. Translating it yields CASSERPGQGTYEQYF.

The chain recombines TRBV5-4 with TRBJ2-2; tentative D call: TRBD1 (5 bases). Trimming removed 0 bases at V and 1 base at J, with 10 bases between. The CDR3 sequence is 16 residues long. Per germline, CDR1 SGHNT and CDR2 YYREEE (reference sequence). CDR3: CASSLAQGRNTGELFF. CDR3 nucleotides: TGTGCCAGCAGCTTGGCGCAGGGAAGGAACACCGGGGAGCTGTTTTTT. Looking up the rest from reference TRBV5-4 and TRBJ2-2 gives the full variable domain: ETGVTQSPTHLIKTRGQQVTLRCSSQSGHNTVSWYQQALGQGPQFIFQYYREEENGRGNFPPRFSGLQFPNYSSELNVNALELDDSALYLCASSLAQGRNTGELFFGEGSRLTVL.

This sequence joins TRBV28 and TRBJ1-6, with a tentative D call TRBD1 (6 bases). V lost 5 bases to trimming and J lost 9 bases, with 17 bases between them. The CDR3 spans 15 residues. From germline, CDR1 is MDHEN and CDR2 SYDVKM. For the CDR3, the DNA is TGTGCCAGCAGTCCGCGACAGGCTAGGACTTCACCCCTCCACTTT. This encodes CASSPRQARTSPLHF.

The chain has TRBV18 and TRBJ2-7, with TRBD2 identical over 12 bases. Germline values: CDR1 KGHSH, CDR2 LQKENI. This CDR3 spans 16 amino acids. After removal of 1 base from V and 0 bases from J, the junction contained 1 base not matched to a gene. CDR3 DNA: TGTGCCAGCTCACCACGGACTAGCGGGGTCTCCTACGAGCAGTACTTC. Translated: CASSPRTSGVSYEQYF.

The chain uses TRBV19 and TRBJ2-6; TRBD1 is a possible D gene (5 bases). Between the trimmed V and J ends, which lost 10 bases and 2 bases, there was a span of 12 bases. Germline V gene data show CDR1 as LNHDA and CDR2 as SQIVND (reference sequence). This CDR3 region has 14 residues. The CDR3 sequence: CATRESAGANVLTF. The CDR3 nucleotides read TGTGCCACCAGGGAATCGGCTGGGGCCAACGTCCTGACTTTC.

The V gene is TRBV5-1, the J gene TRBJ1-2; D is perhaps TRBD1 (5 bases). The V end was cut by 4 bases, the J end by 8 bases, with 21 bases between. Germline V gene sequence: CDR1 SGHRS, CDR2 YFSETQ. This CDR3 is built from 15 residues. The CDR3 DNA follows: TGCGCCAGCAGCGCTTCCCAGGGTGAGATCGGGGGCTACACCTTC. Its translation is CASSASQGEIGGYTF.

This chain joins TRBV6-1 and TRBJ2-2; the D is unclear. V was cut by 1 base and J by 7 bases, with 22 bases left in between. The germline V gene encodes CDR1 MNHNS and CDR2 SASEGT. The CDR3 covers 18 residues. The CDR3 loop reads CASSEEITRPNYGGELFF. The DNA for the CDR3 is TGTGCCAGCAGTGAAGAAATTACGCGCCCGAACTACGGCGGGGAGCTGTTTTTT.

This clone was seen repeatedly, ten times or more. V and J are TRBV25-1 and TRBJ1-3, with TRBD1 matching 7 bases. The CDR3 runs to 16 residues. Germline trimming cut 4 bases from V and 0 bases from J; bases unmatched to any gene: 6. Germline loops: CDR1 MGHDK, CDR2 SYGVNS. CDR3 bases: TGTGCCAGCAGTGGGACAGGACCCAGCTCTGGAAACACCATATATTTT. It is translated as CASSGTGPSSGNTIYF.

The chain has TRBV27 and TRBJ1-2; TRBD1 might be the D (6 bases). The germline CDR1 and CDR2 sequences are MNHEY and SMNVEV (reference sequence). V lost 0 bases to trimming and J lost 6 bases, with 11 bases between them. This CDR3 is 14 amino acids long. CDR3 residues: CASSLSLRGDGYTF. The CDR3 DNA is TGTGCCAGCAGTTTATCTCTCAGGGGAGATGGCTACACCTTC.

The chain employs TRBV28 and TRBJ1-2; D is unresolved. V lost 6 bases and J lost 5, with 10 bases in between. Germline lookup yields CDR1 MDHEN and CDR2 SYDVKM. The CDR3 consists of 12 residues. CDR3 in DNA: TGTGCCAGCAGGGCCGGGTCTTATGGCTACACCTTC. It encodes CASRAGSYGYTF.

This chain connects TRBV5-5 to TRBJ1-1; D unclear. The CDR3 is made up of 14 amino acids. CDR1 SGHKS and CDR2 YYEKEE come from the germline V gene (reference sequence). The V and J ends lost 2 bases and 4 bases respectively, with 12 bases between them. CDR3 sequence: CASSFLQLGTEAFF. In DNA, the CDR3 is TGTGCCAGCAGCTTCTTACAGCTGGGCACTGAAGCTTTCTTT.

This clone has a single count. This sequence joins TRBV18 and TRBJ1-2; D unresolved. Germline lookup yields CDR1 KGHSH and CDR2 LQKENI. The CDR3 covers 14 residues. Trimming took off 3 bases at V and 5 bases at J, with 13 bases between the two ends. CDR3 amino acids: CASSPPWRRYGYTF. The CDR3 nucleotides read TGTGCCAGCTCACCCCCGTGGAGGAGATATGGCTACACCTTC.

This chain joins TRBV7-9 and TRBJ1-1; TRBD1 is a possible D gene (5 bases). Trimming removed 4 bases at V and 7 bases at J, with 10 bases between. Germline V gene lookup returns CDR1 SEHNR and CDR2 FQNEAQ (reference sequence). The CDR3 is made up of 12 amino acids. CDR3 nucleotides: TGTGCCAGCAGCTACAAGGGACTTGAAGCTTTCTTT. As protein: CASSYKGLEAFF.

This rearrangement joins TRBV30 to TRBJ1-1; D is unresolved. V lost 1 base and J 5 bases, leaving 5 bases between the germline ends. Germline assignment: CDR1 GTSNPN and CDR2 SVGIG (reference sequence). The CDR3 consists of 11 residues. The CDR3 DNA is TGTGCCTGGAGTGCCCGTACTGAAGCTTTCTTT. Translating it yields CAWSARTEAFF.